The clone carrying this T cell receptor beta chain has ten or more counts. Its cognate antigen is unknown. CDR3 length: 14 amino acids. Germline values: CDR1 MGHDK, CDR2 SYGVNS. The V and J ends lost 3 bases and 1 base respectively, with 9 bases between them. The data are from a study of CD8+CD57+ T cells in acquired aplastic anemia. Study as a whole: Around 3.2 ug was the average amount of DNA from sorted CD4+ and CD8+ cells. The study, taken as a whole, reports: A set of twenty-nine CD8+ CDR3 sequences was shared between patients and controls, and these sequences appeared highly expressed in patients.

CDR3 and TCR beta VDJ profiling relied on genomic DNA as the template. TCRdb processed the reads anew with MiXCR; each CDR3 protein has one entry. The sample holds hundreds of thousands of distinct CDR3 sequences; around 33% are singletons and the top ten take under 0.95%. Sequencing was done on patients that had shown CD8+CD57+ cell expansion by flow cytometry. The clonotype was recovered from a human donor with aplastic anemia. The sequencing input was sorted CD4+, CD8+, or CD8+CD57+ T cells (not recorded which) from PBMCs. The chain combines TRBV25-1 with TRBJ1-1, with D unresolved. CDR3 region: CASSDTSSNTEAFF. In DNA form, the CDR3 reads TGTGCCAGCAGTGATACCAGTTCGAACACTGAAGCTTTCTTT.